The 26 T cell receptor beta chains below come from one sample, sequenced in a study of cytomegalovirus exposure and HLA in healthy donors. The PCR employed 60 Vbeta primers together with 13 Jbeta primers. The protocol was immunoSEQ multiplex PCR, while the TCRdb copy is restricted to in-frame clones and leaves out a portion. The table lists 150,000 to 200,000 clones, approximately 79% of them singletons, with about 14% in the top ten. The sequenced sample was PBMCs. These receptor sequences come from a man aged 45-65 years in good health and CMV-seropositive.

The chain couples TRBV5-1 to TRBJ1-1; D is ambiguous. CDR1 SGHRS and CDR2 YFSETQ come from the germline V gene. Deletions cut 1 base from V and 1 base from J, with 14 bases between. This CDR3 is 16 amino acids long. The CDR3 DNA sequence: TGCGCCAGCAGCTTGACCGGTAACGTACCGAACACTGAAGCTTTCTTT. This codes for CASSLTGNVPNTEAFF.

This clone is a singleton in its sample. The chain has TRBV2 and TRBJ2-5, with D uncertain. V lost 6 bases, J lost 5 bases, and 4 bases lay in between. The germline V gene has CDR1 SNHLY and CDR2 FYNNEI. This CDR3 contains 10 residues. The chain's CDR3 is CASRSETQYF. CDR3 in DNA: TGTGCCAGCAGGTCGGAGACCCAGTACTTC.

The V call is TRBV7-2, the J call TRBJ2-7; 7 bases match TRBD1. The CDR3 runs to 14 residues. The germline gives CDR1 SGHTA, CDR2 FQGNSA. V lost 5 bases, J lost 1 base, and 5 bases stayed unmatched. CDR3 DNA sequence: TGTGCCAGCAGCGACCTCAGGGGGTCCTACGAGCAGTACTTC. As protein: CASSDLRGSYEQYF.

The rearrangement uses TRBV6-1 and TRBJ1-5; perhaps TRBD1 as D (6 bases). V dropped 1 base and J dropped 6 bases, with 10 bases sitting between them. The CDR3 spans 14 residues. In germline, CDR1 is MNHNS, CDR2 SASEGT. Here the CDR3 DNA reads TGTGCCAGCAGTGAAGGAGGGGGTACTCAGCCCCAGCATTTT. It translates to CASSEGGGTQPQHF.

The chain links TRBV7-3 to TRBJ2-2; maybe TRBD2 (6 bases). The CDR3 totals 15 residues. CDR1 SGHTA and CDR2 FQGTGA come from the germline V gene. V gave up 5 bases and J gave up 5 bases, with 15 bases separating them. The DNA for the CDR3 is TGTGCCAGCAGCCGGACTAACGGAGGAACCGGGGAGCTGTTTTTT. Amino acid sequence: CASSRTNGGTGELFF. Using reference TRBV7-3 and TRBJ2-2 for the parts outside the CDR3, the full variable domain is GAGVSQTPSNKVTEKGKYVELRCDPISGHTALYWYRQSLGQGPEFLIYFQGTGAADDSGLPNDRFFAVRPEGSVSTLKIQRTERGDSAVYLCASSRTNGGTGELFFGEGSRLTVL.

J is TRBJ1-2 and V is TRBV18, with a possible D match to TRBD1 (5 bases). CDR1 is KGHSH and CDR2 is LQKENI in the germline V gene. The CDR3 has 13 amino acids. V lost 2 bases and J lost 1, with 5 bases in between. This CDR3 reads CASSPDSNYGYTF. CDR3 DNA sequence: TGTGCCAGCTCACCAGACAGTAACTATGGCTACACCTTC.

This clone was counted only a few times. The rearrangement uses TRBV2 and TRBJ2-2, with 12 bases identical to TRBD1. From germline, CDR1 is SNHLY and CDR2 FYNNEI. Trimming took 1 base from V and 7 from J; bases not matched to a gene: 4. The CDR3 sequence is 16 residues long. The chain's CDR3 is CASSEEGQGAGGELFF. CDR3 bases: TGTGCCAGCAGTGAAGAGGGACAGGGGGCGGGCGGGGAGCTGTTTTTT.

The chain uses TRBV7-2 and TRBJ2-7; 7 bases align to TRBD2. The germline V gene has CDR1 SGHTA and CDR2 FQGNSA. The CDR3 covers 14 residues. Trimming removed 5 bases from V and 5 bases from J; junction bases left unmatched: 9. The CDR3 region has the DNA TGTGCCAGCAGCCCAAGGCTGGGGGGGAACGAGCAGTACTTC. Translated: CASSPRLGGNEQYF.

The genes are TRBV7-9 and TRBJ2-3; a weak D match, TRBD2 (6 bases). The CDR3 is made up of 15 amino acids. With 4 bases removed from V and 7 bases from J, the gap between germline ends came to 18 bases. Germline lookup yields CDR1 SEHNR and CDR2 FQNEAQ (reference sequence). The CDR3, as DNA: TGTGCCAGCAGCTACCCCCGAGAGGGGAGGTATACGCAGTATTTT. This codes for CASSYPREGRYTQYF.

The chain combines TRBV7-3 with TRBJ2-3, with a weak D call TRBD1 (5 bases). Trimming removed 4 bases from V and 4 bases from J, with 12 bases in between. The CDR3 contains 14 residues. Germline V CDR1 and CDR2: SGHTA, FQGTGA. This chain's CDR3 is CASSSQGPPDTQYF. The CDR3 DNA follows: TGTGCCAGCAGCTCCCAGGGTCCTCCAGATACGCAGTATTTT.

Worth noting for this clone: The same CDR3 is also encoded by other DNA sequences in this sample. The CDR3 region is CASSDRQGMPEKLFF. The CDR3 DNA reads TGTGCCAGCAGTGATCGACAGGGCATGCCTGAAAAACTGTTTTTT. The chain recombines TRBV25-1 with TRBJ1-4, with 7 bases identical to TRBD1. Germline V gene lookup returns CDR1 MGHDK and CDR2 SYGVNS. The CDR3 has 15 residues. The junction had 8 bases not matched to a gene; V was cut back by 3 bases and J by 7 bases.

The genes are TRBV7-6 and TRBJ1-5; TRBD1 agrees at 10 bases. V lost 2 bases and J lost 0; bases outside the gene matches: 10. CDR1 and CDR2 (germline): SGHVS, FNYEAQ. The CDR3 is 19 amino acids. DNA of the CDR3: TGTGCCAGCAGCTTAAGGACAGGGGGGGGAACTTATAGCAATCAGCCCCAGCATTTT. Encoded protein: CASSLRTGGGTYSNQPQHF.

The chain links TRBV18 to TRBJ2-3; D may be TRBD1 (6 bases). V was pared by 4 bases and J by 3 bases, with 11 bases between. CDR1 KGHSH and CDR2 LQKENI come from the germline V gene. The CDR3 spans 14 residues. CDR3 region: CASSRQVETDTQYF. The CDR3 DNA reads as TGTGCCAGCTCACGACAGGTAGAGACAGATACGCAGTATTTT.

This chain joins TRBV6-5 and TRBJ1-3, with D hard to call. The CDR3 is made up of 15 amino acids. Trimming took 0 bases from V and 0 from J, leaving 6 bases between them. Germline CDR1 MNHEY, CDR2 SVGAGI. CDR3 protein: CASSYSAGSGNTIYF. The CDR3 nucleotides are TGTGCCAGCAGTTACTCAGCAGGCTCTGGAAACACCATATATTTT.

CDR3 bases: TGTGCCAGCAGTTTTTTAGGGCAGGGCTCCTACAATGAGCAGTTCTTC. Its protein is CASSFLGQGSYNEQFF. V is TRBV27 and J is TRBJ2-1; D is possibly TRBD1 (5 bases). Germline V gene lookup returns CDR1 MNHEY and CDR2 SMNVEV (reference sequence). V was clipped by 3 bases and J by 0 bases, with 12 bases between them. This CDR3 has 16 amino acids.

This chain links TRBV28 with TRBJ1-4, with a possible D match to TRBD1 (6 bases). Germline CDR1 reads MDHEN; CDR2 reads SYDVKM. Trimming removed 10 bases from V and 3 bases from J, with 9 bases in between. CDR3 length equals 12 residues. The CDR3 DNA is TGTGCCACCAGGGGCGCTAATGAAAAACTGTTTTTT. This encodes CATRGANEKLFF.

The J gene is TRBJ2-1, the V gene TRBV7-3; possibly TRBD1 for D (5 bases). In germline, CDR1 is SGHTA, CDR2 FQGTGA. V lost 4 bases to trimming and J lost 0 bases, with 13 bases between them. The CDR3 has 16 amino acids. The DNA for the CDR3 is TGTGCCAGCAGCTCCCAGGGCCAGAGCTCCTACAATGAGCAGTTCTTC. As protein: CASSSQGQSSYNEQFF.

J is TRBJ1-3 and V is TRBV5-1, with D hard to call. The CDR3 is made up of 16 amino acids. Germline CDR1 is SGHRS and CDR2 is YFSETQ. Trimming took off 0 bases at V and 0 bases at J, with 10 bases between the two ends. CDR3 sequence (DNA): TGCGCCAGCAGCTTGGGAACAGTGGCCTCTGGAAACACCATATATTTT. This encodes CASSLGTVASGNTIYF.

The V gene is TRBV7-2, the J gene TRBJ2-1, with D possibly matching TRBD2 (6 bases). The V end was cut by 6 bases, the J end by 4 bases, with 13 bases between. Germline CDR1 is SGHTA and CDR2 is FQGNSA. This CDR3 comprises 14 residues. CDR3 nucleotide sequence: TGTGCCAGCAGTTCGGGACTTCTATACAATGAGCAGTTCTTC. Its translation: CASSSGLLYNEQFF. The whole variable domain, remainder taken from reference TRBV7-2 and TRBJ2-1, is GAGVSQSPSNKVTEKGKDVELRCDPISGHTALYWYRQSLGQGLEFLIYFQGNSAPDKSGLPSDRFSAERTGGSVSTLTIQRTQQEDSAVYLCASSSGLLYNEQFFGPGTRLTVL.

The chain carries TRBV2 and TRBJ2-2, with 7 bases that match TRBD1. J was trimmed by 4 bases and V by 5 bases; bases with no gene match: 7. The CDR3 runs to 15 residues. Germline V gene lookup returns CDR1 SNHLY and CDR2 FYNNEI. The CDR3 region is CASSHRDSATGELFF. The DNA of the CDR3 is TGTGCCAGCAGTCACCGGGACAGTGCCACCGGGGAGCTGTTTTTT.

The CDR3 protein is CASSPSGGLARHQPQHF. DNA of the CDR3: TGCGCCAGCAGCCCCTCGGGGGGGCTAGCCAGGCATCAGCCCCAGCATTTT. The V gene is TRBV4-1, the J gene TRBJ1-5; perhaps TRBD1 as D (6 bases). The germline V gene has CDR1 MGHRA and CDR2 YSYEKL. The CDR3 covers 17 residues. The germline V and J ends were trimmed by 4 bases and 5 bases, with 21 bases remaining between them.

V is TRBV27 and J is TRBJ2-1; tentative D call: TRBD2 (5 bases). Germline V gene sequence: CDR1 MNHEY, CDR2 SMNVEV (reference sequence). V was trimmed by 0 bases and J by 6 bases, leaving 21 bases between them. The CDR3 loop spans 18 amino acids. CDR3 nucleotides: TGTGCCAGCAGTTTATCACCGCCCCCCATAATGGGGAGCAATGAGCAGTTCTTC. This sequence encodes CASSLSPPPIMGSNEQFF.

The chain carries TRBV10-1 and TRBJ2-7; possible D gene TRBD2, 6 bases. Trimming cost V 0 bases and J 6 bases, with 12 bases left between them. CDR1 is WNHNN and CDR2 is SYGVQD in the germline V gene (reference sequence). The CDR3 consists of 14 residues. The CDR3 loop is CASSESVGGCEQYF. CDR3 DNA: TGCGCCAGCAGTGAGTCGGTGGGAGGTTGCGAGCAGTACTTC.

This sequence joins TRBV27 and TRBJ1-1; TRBD1 matches 7 bases. This CDR3 has 15 residues. V shed 5 bases, J shed 0 bases, and the junction held 6 bases outside the gene matches. Germline V lookup: CDR1 MNHEY, CDR2 SMNVEV (reference sequence). The CDR3 DNA reads TGTGCCAGCAGTCTAGGGGGCGGGATGAACACTGAAGCTTTCTTT. It translates to CASSLGGGMNTEAFF.

The chain uses TRBV5-6 and TRBJ2-7, with D unresolved. Germline-derived CDR1 and CDR2 are SGHDT and YYEEEE. This CDR3 is 14 amino acids long. With 6 bases removed from V and 4 bases from J, the gap between germline ends came to 17 bases. The CDR3 sequence: CASNPIVNGYEQYF. CDR3 nucleotide sequence: TGTGCCAGCAACCCCATAGTTAACGGGTACGAGCAGTACTTC. Supplemented by reference TRBV5-6 and TRBJ2-7, the full variable domain reads DAGVTQSPTHLIKTRGQQVTLRCSPKSGHDTVSWYQQALGQGPQFIFQYYEEEERQRGNFPDRFSGHQFPNYSSELNVNALLLGDSALYLCASNPIVNGYEQYFGPGTRLTVT.

V usage is TRBV5-6 and J usage is TRBJ2-7, with D perhaps matching TRBD2 (5 bases). From germline, CDR1 is SGHDT and CDR2 YYEEEE. Trimming cost V 3 bases and J 2 bases, with 9 bases left between them. The CDR3 sequence is 13 residues long. The CDR3 DNA reads as TGTGCCAGCAGCTCGCGGGCAGCCTACGAGCAGTACTTC. Translating it yields CASSSRAAYEQYF.